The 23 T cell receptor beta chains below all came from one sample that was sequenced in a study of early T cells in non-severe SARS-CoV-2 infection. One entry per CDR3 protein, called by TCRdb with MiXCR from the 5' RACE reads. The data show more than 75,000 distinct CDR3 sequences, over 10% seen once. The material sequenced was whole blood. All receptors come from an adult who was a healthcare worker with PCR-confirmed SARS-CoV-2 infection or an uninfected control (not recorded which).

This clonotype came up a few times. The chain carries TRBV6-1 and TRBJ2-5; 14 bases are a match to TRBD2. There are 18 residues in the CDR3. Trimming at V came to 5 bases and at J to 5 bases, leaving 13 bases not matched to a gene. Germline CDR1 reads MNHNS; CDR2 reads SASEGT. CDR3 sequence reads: CASSTIPGLAGVWETQYF. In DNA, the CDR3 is TGTGCCAGCAGTACTATTCCGGGACTAGCGGGAGTCTGGGAGACCCAGTACTTC.

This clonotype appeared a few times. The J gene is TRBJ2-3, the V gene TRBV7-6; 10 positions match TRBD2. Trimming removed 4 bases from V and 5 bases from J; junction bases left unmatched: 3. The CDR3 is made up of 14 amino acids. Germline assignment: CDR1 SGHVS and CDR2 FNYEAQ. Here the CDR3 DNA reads TGTGCCAGCAGCTACGCTAGCGGGGGAGATACGCAGTATTTT. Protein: CASSYASGGDTQYF.

This chain's CDR3 is CASSLGIGAFTDTQYF. CDR3 sequence (DNA): TGTGCCAGCAGCTTAGGGATAGGGGCTTTCACAGATACGCAGTATTTT. The gene calls are TRBV7-2 and TRBJ2-3; a weak D match, TRBD1 (5 bases). The CDR3 is 16 residues long. Trimming removed 1 base from V and 2 bases from J, with 13 bases in between. Germline loops: CDR1 SGHTA, CDR2 FQGNSA.

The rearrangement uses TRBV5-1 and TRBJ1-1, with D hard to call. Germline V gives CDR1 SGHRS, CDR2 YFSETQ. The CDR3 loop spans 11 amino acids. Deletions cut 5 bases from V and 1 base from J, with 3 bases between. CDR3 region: CASRKNTEAFF. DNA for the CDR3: TGCGCCAGCAGGAAGAACACTGAAGCTTTCTTT.

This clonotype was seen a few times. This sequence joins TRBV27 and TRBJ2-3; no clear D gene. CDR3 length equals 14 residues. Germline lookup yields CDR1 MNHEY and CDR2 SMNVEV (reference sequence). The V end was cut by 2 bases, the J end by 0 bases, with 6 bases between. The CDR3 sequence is CASSLASSTDTQYF. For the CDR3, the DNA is TGTGCCAGCAGTTTAGCGTCTAGCACAGATACGCAGTATTTT.

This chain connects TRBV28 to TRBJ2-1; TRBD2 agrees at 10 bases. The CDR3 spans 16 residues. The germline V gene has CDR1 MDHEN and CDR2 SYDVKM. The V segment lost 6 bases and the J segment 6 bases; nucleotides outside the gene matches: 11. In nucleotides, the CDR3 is TGTGCCAGCAGCCCATACAGCGGGAGGGCGGGCAATGAGCAGTTCTTC. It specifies CASSPYSGRAGNEQFF. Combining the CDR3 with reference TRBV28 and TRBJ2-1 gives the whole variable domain DVKVTQSSRYLVKRTGEKVFLECVQDMDHENMFWYRQDPGLGLRLIYFSYDVKMKEKGDIPEGYSVSREKKERFSLILESASTNQTSMYLCASSPYSGRAGNEQFFGPGTRLTVL.

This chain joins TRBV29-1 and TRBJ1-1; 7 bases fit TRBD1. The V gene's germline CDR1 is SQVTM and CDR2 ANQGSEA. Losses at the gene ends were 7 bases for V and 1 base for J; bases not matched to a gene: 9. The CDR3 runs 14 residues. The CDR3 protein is CSAEAGTANTEAFF. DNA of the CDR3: TGCAGCGCCGAGGCTGGGACAGCGAACACTGAAGCTTTCTTT.

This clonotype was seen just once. The CDR3 DNA reads TGTGCCAGCAGCCTCCCATTCGCGGGGGAGCTGTTTTTT. Translated: CASSLPFAGELFF. The chain uses TRBV3-1 and TRBJ2-2; D is uncertain. V was cut by 4 bases and J by 8 bases, with 11 bases left in between. Germline CDR1 is LGHDT and CDR2 is YNNKEL (reference sequence). This CDR3 has 13 amino acids.

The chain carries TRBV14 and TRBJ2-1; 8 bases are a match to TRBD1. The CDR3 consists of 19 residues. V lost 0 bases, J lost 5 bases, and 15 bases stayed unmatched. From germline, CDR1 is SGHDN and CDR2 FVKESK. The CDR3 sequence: CASSQDNYRGSLPNNEQFF. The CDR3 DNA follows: TGTGCCAGCAGCCAAGATAATTACAGGGGGTCACTGCCGAACAATGAGCAGTTCTTC.

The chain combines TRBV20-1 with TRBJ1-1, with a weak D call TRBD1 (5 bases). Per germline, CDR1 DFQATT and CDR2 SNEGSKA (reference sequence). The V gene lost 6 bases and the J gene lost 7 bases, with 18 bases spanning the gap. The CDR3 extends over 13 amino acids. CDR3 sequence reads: CSASFLQELEAFF. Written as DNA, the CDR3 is TGCAGTGCCTCGTTCTTACAGGAGCTTGAAGCTTTCTTT.

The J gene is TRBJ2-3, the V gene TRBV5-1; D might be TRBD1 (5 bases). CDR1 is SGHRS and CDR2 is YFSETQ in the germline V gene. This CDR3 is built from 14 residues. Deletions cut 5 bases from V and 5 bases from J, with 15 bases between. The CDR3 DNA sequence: TGCGCCAGCAGTTGGCCAGGGTCCGAAGATACGCAGTATTTT. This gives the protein CASSWPGSEDTQYF.

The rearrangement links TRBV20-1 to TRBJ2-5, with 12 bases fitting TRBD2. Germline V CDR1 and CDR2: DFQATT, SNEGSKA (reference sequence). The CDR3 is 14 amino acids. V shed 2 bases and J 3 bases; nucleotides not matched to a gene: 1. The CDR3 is CSARPSGGEETQYF. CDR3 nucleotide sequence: TGCAGTGCTAGACCTAGCGGGGGGGAAGAGACCCAGTACTTC.

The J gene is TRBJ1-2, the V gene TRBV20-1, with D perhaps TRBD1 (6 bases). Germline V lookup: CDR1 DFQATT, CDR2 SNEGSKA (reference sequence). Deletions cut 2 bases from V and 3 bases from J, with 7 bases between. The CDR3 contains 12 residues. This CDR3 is CSARRTDYGYTF. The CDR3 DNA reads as TGCAGTGCTAGACGGACAGACTATGGCTACACCTTC.

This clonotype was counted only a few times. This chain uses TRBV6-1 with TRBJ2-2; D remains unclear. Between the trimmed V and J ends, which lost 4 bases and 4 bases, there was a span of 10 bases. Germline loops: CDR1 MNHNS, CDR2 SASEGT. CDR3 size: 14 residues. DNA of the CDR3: TGTGCCAGCAGTGGCTTATGGGGCACCGGGGAGCTGTTTTTT. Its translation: CASSGLWGTGELFF.

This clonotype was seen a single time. CDR3 bases: TGTGCCAGCAGTTACGTAGGGGAGACTGAAGCTTTCTTT. Translation gives CASSYVGETEAFF. The chain couples TRBV6-2 or TRBV6-3 to TRBJ1-1, with D maybe TRBD1 (5 bases). Trimming removed 2 bases at V and 5 bases at J, with 9 bases between. CDR1 and CDR2 (germline): MNHEY, SVGEGT. The CDR3 has 13 amino acids.

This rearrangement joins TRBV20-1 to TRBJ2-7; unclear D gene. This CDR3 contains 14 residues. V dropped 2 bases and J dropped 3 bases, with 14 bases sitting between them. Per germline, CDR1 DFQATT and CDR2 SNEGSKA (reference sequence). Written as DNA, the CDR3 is TGCAGTGCTAGACCCCGGGTATTCTTCTACGAGCAGTACTTC. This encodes CSARPRVFFYEQYF.

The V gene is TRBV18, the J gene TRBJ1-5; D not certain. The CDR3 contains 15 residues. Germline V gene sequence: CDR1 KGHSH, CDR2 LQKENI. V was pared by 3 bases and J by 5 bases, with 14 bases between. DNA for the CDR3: TGTGCCAGCTCACCTCGCCAGGTGACGGATCAGCCCCAGCATTTT. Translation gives CASSPRQVTDQPQHF.

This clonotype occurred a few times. CDR3 residues: CASSFRDRGHTEAFF. CDR3 DNA sequence: TGTGCCAGTAGCTTCCGGGACAGGGGGCACACTGAAGCTTTCTTT. The J gene is TRBJ1-1, the V gene TRBV19, with 12 bases identical to TRBD1. The CDR3 consists of 15 residues. The germline V gene has CDR1 LNHDA and CDR2 SQIVND (reference sequence). Trimming cost V 6 bases and J 3 bases; bases outside gene matches: 5.

The CDR3 loop reads CASSRPGQNLYGYTF. Written as DNA, the CDR3 is TGTGCCAGCAGCAGACCGGGACAGAACCTTTATGGCTACACCTTC. V is TRBV11-2 and J is TRBJ1-2; 7 positions agree with TRBD1. Germline CDR1 and CDR2: SGHAT and FQNNGV. The CDR3 totals 15 residues. Trimming took 5 bases from V and 5 from J; bases not matched to a gene: 11.

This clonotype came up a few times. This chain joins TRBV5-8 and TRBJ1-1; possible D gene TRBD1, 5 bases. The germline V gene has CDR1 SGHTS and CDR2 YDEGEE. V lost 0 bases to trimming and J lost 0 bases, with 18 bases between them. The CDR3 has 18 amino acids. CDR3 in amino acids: CASSLVHGALPMNTEAFF. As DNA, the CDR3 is TGTGCCAGCAGCTTGGTCCACGGGGCGCTGCCAATGAACACTGAAGCTTTCTTT.

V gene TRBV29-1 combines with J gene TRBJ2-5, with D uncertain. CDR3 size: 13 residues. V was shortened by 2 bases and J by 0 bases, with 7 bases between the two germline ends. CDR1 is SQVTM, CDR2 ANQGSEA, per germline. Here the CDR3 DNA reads TGCAGCGTTGAACTGGTGTACCAAGAGACCCAGTACTTC. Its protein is CSVELVYQETQYF.

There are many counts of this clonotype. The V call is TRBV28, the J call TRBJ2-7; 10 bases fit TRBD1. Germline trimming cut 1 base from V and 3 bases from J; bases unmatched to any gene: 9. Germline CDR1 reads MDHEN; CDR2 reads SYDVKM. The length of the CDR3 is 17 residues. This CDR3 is CASSLSLDRGLYYEQYF. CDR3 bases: TGTGCCAGCAGTTTATCCCTAGACAGGGGGCTATACTACGAGCAGTACTTC.

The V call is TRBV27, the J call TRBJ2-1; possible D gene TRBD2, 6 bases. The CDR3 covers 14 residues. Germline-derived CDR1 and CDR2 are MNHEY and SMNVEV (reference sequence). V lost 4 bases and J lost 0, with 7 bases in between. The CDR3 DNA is TGTGCCAGCAGTTGGGGGGACTCCTACAATGAGCAGTTCTTC. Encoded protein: CASSWGDSYNEQFF.